The rows below give T cell receptor beta chains drawn from one sample of a study of T cells in localized non-small cell lung cancer. TCRdb's table, derived via immunoSEQ multiplex PCR, lists solely in-frame clones and lacks some. The sample carries some 55,000 clones, approximately 80% recorded once. Sequences were derived from peripheral blood, sampled before any cancer treatment. Source of these receptors: a female donor older than 55 with stage II squamous cell lung carcinoma. Each CDR3 is given with its conserved first and last residue. Fields, in order: clone size, V gene, D gene, J gene, CDR3 protein, CDR3 DNA. A D gene is named only where the DNA matches it firmly. Not all rows give a size; the values are once, few, many and, for expanded clones, a class.

abundance: -; v_gene: TRBV7-2; d_gene: -; j_gene: TRBJ2-3; CDR3aa: CASSPSAADTQYF; CDR3nt: TGTGCCAGCAGCCCATCGGCCGCAGATACGCAGTATTTT
abundance: -; v_gene: TRBV10-3; d_gene: TRBD1; j_gene: TRBJ2-5; CDR3aa: CAISKTGGEETQYF; CDR3nt: TGTGCCATCAGTAAGACAGGGGGAGAAGAGACCCAGTACTTC
abundance: -; v_gene: TRBV6-6; d_gene: -; j_gene: TRBJ2-2; CDR3aa: CASSYGVVTGELFF; CDR3nt: TGTGCCAGCAGTTATGGGGTCGTAACCGGGGAGCTGTTTTTT
abundance: -; v_gene: TRBV30; d_gene: TRBD2; j_gene: TRBJ2-1; CDR3aa: CALQTRGGPYNEQFF; CDR3nt: TGTGCCCTTCAGACTCGGGGGGGTCCCTACAATGAGCAGTTCTTC
abundance: -; v_gene: TRBV10-1; d_gene: TRBD2; j_gene: TRBJ2-5; CDR3aa: CASSETTSGGPVQETQYF; CDR3nt: TGCGCCAGCAGTGAAACGACTAGCGGGGGGCCAGTACAAGAGACCCAGTACTTC
abundance: -; v_gene: TRBV7-2; d_gene: -; j_gene: TRBJ2-5; CDR3aa: CASSLFNSQETQYF; CDR3nt: TGTGCCAGCAGCTTATTCAACAGTCAAGAGACCCAGTACTTC
abundance: few; v_gene: TRBV7-2; d_gene: -; j_gene: TRBJ2-5; CDR3aa: CASSLSREETQYF; CDR3nt: TGTGCCAGCAGCTTATCTCGTGAAGAGACCCAGTACTTC
abundance: -; v_gene: TRBV7-9; d_gene: TRBD1; j_gene: TRBJ2-5; CDR3aa: CASGGQGAGWTQYF; CDR3nt: TGTGCCAGCGGGGGACAGGGGGCCGGTTGGACCCAGTACTTC
abundance: -; v_gene: TRBV7-2; d_gene: -; j_gene: TRBJ2-7; CDR3aa: CASSLGRQSDYEQYF; CDR3nt: TGTGCCAGCAGCTTAGGACGGCAGTCAGACTACGAGCAGTACTTC
abundance: -; v_gene: TRBV11-2; d_gene: -; j_gene: TRBJ2-2; CDR3aa: CASRPDRNTGELFF; CDR3nt: TGTGCCAGCAGACCCGACAGAAACACCGGGGAGCTGTTTTTT
abundance: few; v_gene: TRBV6-6; d_gene: TRBD1; j_gene: TRBJ2-7; CDR3aa: CASSYSTQGVGEQYF; CDR3nt: TGTGCCAGCAGTTACTCGACCCAGGGGGTCGGCGAGCAGTACTTC
abundance: once; v_gene: TRBV11-3; d_gene: TRBD2; j_gene: TRBJ2-2; CDR3aa: CASSSASGANTGELFF; CDR3nt: TGTGCCAGCAGCTCGGCCAGCGGGGCAAACACCGGGGAGCTGTTTTTT
abundance: -; v_gene: TRBV5-6; d_gene: -; j_gene: TRBJ2-4; CDR3aa: CASSLRDAKNIQYF; CDR3nt: TGTGCCAGCAGCCTCCGGGACGCCAAAAACATTCAGTACTTC
abundance: once; v_gene: TRBV7-2; d_gene: -; j_gene: TRBJ1-2; CDR3aa: CASSSLPAAYGYTF; CDR3nt: TGTGCCAGCAGCTCCCTGCCAGCGGCCTATGGCTACACCTTC
abundance: -; v_gene: TRBV11-2; d_gene: -; j_gene: TRBJ1-5; CDR3aa: CASSNHPTGNQPQHF; CDR3nt: TGTGCCAGCAGCAACCACCCGACAGGCAATCAGCCCCAGCATTTT
abundance: -; v_gene: TRBV5-4; d_gene: -; j_gene: TRBJ2-1; CDR3aa: CASSQMDEQFF; CDR3nt: TGTGCCAGCAGCCAGATGGATGAGCAGTTCTTC
abundance: -; v_gene: TRBV19; d_gene: TRBD2; j_gene: TRBJ2-1; CDR3aa: CASSIPQLAGASRRFF; CDR3nt: TGTGCCAGTAGTATCCCCCAACTAGCGGGGGCCTCTCGTCGGTTCTTC
abundance: -; v_gene: TRBV5-1; d_gene: -; j_gene: TRBJ2-1; CDR3aa: CASSGRGESYNEQFF; CDR3nt: TGCGCCAGCAGCGGAAGGGGGGAATCCTACAATGAGCAGTTCTTC
abundance: -; v_gene: TRBV6-1; d_gene: -; j_gene: TRBJ1-2; CDR3aa: CASTSERYGYTF; CDR3nt: TGTGCCAGCACGAGTGAGAGATATGGCTACACCTTC
abundance: medium-sized; v_gene: TRBV5-8; d_gene: -; j_gene: TRBJ2-7; CDR3aa: CASSLIRGYEQYF; CDR3nt: TGTGCCAGCAGCTTGATAAGGGGTTACGAGCAGTACTTC
abundance: -; v_gene: TRBV11-2; d_gene: TRBD2; j_gene: TRBJ2-4; CDR3aa: CASSPGGPKNIQYF; CDR3nt: TGTGCCAGCAGCCCGGGGGGGCCCAAAAACATTCAGTACTTC
abundance: -; v_gene: TRBV19; d_gene: -; j_gene: TRBJ2-7; CDR3aa: CASQGGDYEQYF; CDR3nt: TGTGCCAGCCAAGGGGGAGACTACGAGCAGTACTTC
abundance: few; v_gene: TRBV6-1; d_gene: -; j_gene: TRBJ1-5; CDR3aa: CASSGGLGRGNNQPQHF; CDR3nt: TGTGCCAGCAGTGGCGGATTGGGCAGGGGAAACAATCAGCCCCAGCATTTT
abundance: -; v_gene: TRBV5-1; d_gene: -; j_gene: TRBJ1-6; CDR3aa: CASSSRDGNSPLHF; CDR3nt: TGCGCCAGCAGCTCCCGGGACGGTAATTCACCCCTCCACTTT
abundance: -; v_gene: TRBV18; d_gene: TRBD2; j_gene: TRBJ2-3; CDR3aa: CASSPNEAGGTDTQYF; CDR3nt: TGTGCCAGCTCACCAAATGAAGCGGGGGGCACAGATACGCAGTATTTT
abundance: once; v_gene: TRBV6-6; d_gene: TRBD1; j_gene: TRBJ1-1; CDR3aa: CASILDREAEAFF; CDR3nt: TGTGCCAGCATCCTCGACAGGGAGGCTGAAGCTTTCTTT
abundance: -; v_gene: TRBV14; d_gene: TRBD2; j_gene: TRBJ2-7; CDR3aa: CASSPRTSAAVEQYF; CDR3nt: TGTGCCAGCAGCCCCCGGACTAGCGCAGCGGTCGAGCAGTACTTC
abundance: -; v_gene: TRBV7-2; d_gene: TRBD1; j_gene: TRBJ2-7; CDR3aa: CASSPGGFTYEQYF; CDR3nt: TGTGCCAGCAGCCCAGGGGGCTTTACCTACGAGCAGTACTTC
abundance: few; v_gene: TRBV4-1; d_gene: -; j_gene: TRBJ1-5; CDR3aa: CASSQVSGAASNQPQHF; CDR3nt: TGCGCCAGCAGCCAAGTATCAGGGGCCGCTAGCAATCAGCCCCAGCATTTT
abundance: -; v_gene: TRBV5-6; d_gene: -; j_gene: TRBJ1-3; CDR3aa: CASSHNNMNSGNTIYF; CDR3nt: TGTGCCAGCAGCCATAATAACATGAACTCTGGAAACACCATATATTTT
abundance: -; v_gene: TRBV6-5; d_gene: -; j_gene: TRBJ1-6; CDR3aa: CASSYVGGEGGSPLHF; CDR3nt: TGTGCCAGCAGTTACGTGGGCGGTGAGGGGGGGTCACCCCTCCACTTT
abundance: few; v_gene: TRBV2; d_gene: -; j_gene: TRBJ1-5; CDR3aa: CASSAGAQPQHF; CDR3nt: TGTGCCAGCAGTGCAGGGGCTCAGCCCCAGCATTTT
abundance: once; v_gene: TRBV7-9; d_gene: -; j_gene: TRBJ1-1; CDR3aa: CASSLGGGMGTEAFF; CDR3nt: TGTGCCAGCAGCTTAGGTGGGGGAATGGGGACTGAAGCTTTCTTT
abundance: -; v_gene: TRBV19; d_gene: -; j_gene: TRBJ1-5; CDR3aa: CASIGQGWNQPQHF; CDR3nt: TGTGCCAGTATTGGGCAGGGGTGGAATCAGCCCCAGCATTTT